This entry is about one T cell receptor beta chain. Its specificity is unknown. The sample comes from a study of T cell responses to AZD1222 COVID-19 vaccine. Findings of the study overall: Possibly, clonal diversity was underestimated; donors were largely white British and included more females. Close to half of all spike-specific TCRs reportedly target regions of the variants that are unmutated.

The repertoire was sequenced with immunoSEQ multiplex PCR; TCRdb's copy has only in-frame clones and lacks some. The sample holds about 66,000 clones, 85% to 95% seen once. CDR1 is LGHDT and CDR2 is YNNKEL in the germline V gene (reference sequence). The V and J ends lost 7 bases and 6 bases, in that order; junction bases with no gene match: 2. The CDR3 contains 11 residues. The chain is built from TRBV3-1 (or the pseudogene TRBV3-2) and TRBJ1-2, with TRBD1 matching 7 bases. Specimen: peripheral blood, collected 28 days after the second dose of the MenACWY control vaccine. This TCR was recovered from an adult who received the MenACWY meningococcal vaccine as a control. CDR3 nucleotides: TGTGCCAGCAACAGGGGCGATGGCTACACCTTC. Translation: CASNRGDGYTF.